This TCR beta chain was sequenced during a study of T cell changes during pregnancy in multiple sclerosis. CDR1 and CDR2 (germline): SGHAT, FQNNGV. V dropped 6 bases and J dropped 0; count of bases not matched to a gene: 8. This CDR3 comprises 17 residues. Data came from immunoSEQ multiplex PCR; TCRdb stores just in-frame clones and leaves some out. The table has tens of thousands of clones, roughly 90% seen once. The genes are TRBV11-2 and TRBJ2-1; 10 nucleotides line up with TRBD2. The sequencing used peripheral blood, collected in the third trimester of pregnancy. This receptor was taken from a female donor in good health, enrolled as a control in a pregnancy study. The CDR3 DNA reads TGTGCCAGCAGACCTACCGGGACTAGCGTCTCCTACAATGAGCAGTTCTTC. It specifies CASRPTGTSVSYNEQFF.